The 13 T cell receptor beta chains in this list originate from one sample, sequenced in a study of T cells expressing NK-cell markers. TCRdb reprocessed the 5' RACE reads and stores each CDR3 protein as one record, lacking DNA. The ten most abundant clones cover around 4% of a sample with 550,000 to 600,000 distinct CDR3 sequences. The sequenced material came from blood T cells: a sorted CD56 or NKG2C T cell subset, CD4+ or CD8+ T cells, or bulk PBMC T cells (not recorded which). The origin of the receptors is a young man in good health.

This rearrangement joins TRBV28 to TRBJ1-2; TCRdb calls TRBD1, which cannot be checked without DNA. The CDR3 has 13 residues. Germline CDR1 and CDR2: MDHEN and SYDVKM. CDR3 region: CASSDTGRTGYTF.

V usage is TRBV4-2 and J usage is TRBJ1-5. The CDR3 is made up of 13 amino acids. Per germline, CDR1 LGHNA and CDR2 YNFKEQ. CDR3 residues: CASSPMLSGPQHF.

This chain connects TRBV6-4 to TRBJ2-3; checking the TCRdb D call of TRBD2 is not possible without DNA. The CDR3 contains 19 residues. Germline V gene data show CDR1 as MRHNA and CDR2 as SNTAGT. The CDR3 sequence is CATDRDMTSGRIVTDTQYF.

This rearrangement joins TRBV12-3 or TRBV12-4 to TRBJ2-5; without DNA, the TCRdb call of TRBD1 cannot be checked. The CDR3 is 14 amino acids. CDR3 sequence: CASSEQGLEETQYF.

V usage is TRBV11-2 and J usage is TRBJ1-6; TCRdb gives TRBD1 as the D gene, but with no DNA this cannot be confirmed. Germline CDR1 SGHAT, CDR2 FQNNGV. The CDR3 spans 13 residues. This CDR3 reads CASTFRQGSPLHF.

J is TRBJ2-4 and V is TRBV20-1; absent DNA, TCRdb's TRBD1 call cannot be checked. Germline CDR1 reads DFQATT; CDR2 reads SNEGSKA (reference sequence). The CDR3 loop spans 13 amino acids. The CDR3 sequence: CSARRQGGAIQYF.

The chain combines TRBV6-5 with TRBJ2-7. The CDR3 is made up of 14 amino acids. The germline gives CDR1 MNHEY, CDR2 SVGAGI. This CDR3 reads CASSYPGPANEQYF.

The V call is TRBV5-1, the J call TRBJ2-1; TCRdb designates TRBD1, a call that cannot be tested without DNA. The germline gives CDR1 SGHRS, CDR2 YFSETQ. There are 17 residues in the CDR3. The CDR3 spells CASSLASHRDRGNEQFF.

The chain links TRBV7-9 to TRBJ2-5; the TCRdb D gene call, TRBD1, has no DNA to confirm it. The CDR3 totals 16 residues. Germline lookup yields CDR1 SEHNR and CDR2 FQNEAQ (reference sequence). The CDR3 loop reads CASSAADRGSEETQYF.

The rearrangement uses TRBV29-1 and TRBJ1-1. CDR1 and CDR2 (germline): SQVTM, ANQGSEA. The CDR3 has 13 amino acids. CDR3 region: CSVEEQPRAEAFF.

The chain employs TRBV6-2 or TRBV6-3 and TRBJ2-1; lacking DNA, the TRBD1 call made by TCRdb goes unchecked. CDR1 and CDR2 from the germline V gene are MNHEY and SVGEGT. CDR3 length: 12 amino acids. The CDR3 sequence is CASRSYRGEQFF.

The V and J genes are TRBV12-3 or TRBV12-4 and TRBJ1-5; absent DNA, TCRdb's TRBD1 call cannot be checked. CDR3 length: 16 residues. This CDR3 is CASTQRGTGGDQPQHF.

The V gene is TRBV12-3 or TRBV12-4, the J gene TRBJ1-6; the TRBD1 assignment by TCRdb is unverifiable without DNA. CDR3 size: 14 residues. The CDR3 here is CASSQPDRASPLHF.